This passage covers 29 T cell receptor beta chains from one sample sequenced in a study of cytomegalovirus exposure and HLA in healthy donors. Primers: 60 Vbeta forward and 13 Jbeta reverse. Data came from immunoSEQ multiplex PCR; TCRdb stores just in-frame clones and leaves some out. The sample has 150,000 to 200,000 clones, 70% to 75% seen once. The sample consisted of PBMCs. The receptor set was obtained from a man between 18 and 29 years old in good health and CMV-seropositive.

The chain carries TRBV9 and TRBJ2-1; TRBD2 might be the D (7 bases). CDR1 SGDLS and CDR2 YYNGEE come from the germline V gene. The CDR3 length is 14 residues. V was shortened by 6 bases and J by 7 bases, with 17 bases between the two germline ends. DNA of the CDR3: TGTGCCAGCACACTATCGGGGGGCTGGAATGAGCAGTTCTTC. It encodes CASTLSGGWNEQFF.

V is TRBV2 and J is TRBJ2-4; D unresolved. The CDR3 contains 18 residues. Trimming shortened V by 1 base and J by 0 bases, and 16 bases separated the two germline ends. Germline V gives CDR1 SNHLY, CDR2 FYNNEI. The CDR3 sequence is CASSEGGVGYLAKNIQYF. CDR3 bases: TGTGCCAGCAGTGAAGGCGGAGTTGGCTACTTAGCCAAAAACATTCAGTACTTC.

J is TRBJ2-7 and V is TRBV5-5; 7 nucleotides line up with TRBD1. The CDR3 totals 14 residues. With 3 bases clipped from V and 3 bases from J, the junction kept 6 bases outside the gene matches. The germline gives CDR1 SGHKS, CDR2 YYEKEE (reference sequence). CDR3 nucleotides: TGTGCCAGCAGCTATAGGGACAGCAACTACGAGCAGTACGTC. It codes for CASSYRDSNYEQYV.

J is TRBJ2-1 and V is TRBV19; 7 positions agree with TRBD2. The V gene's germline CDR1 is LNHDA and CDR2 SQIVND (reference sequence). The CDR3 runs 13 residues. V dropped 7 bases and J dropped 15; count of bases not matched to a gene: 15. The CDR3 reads CASTDLAARQGFF. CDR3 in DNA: TGTGCCAGTACCGATCTAGCGGCTCGTCAGGGGTTCTTC.

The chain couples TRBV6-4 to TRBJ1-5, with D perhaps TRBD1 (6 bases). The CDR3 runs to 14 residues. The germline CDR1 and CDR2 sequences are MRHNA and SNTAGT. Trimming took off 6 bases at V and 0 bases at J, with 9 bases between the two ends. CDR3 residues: CASSPDSSNQPQHF. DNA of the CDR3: TGTGCCAGCAGCCCGGACAGTAGCAATCAGCCCCAGCATTTT.

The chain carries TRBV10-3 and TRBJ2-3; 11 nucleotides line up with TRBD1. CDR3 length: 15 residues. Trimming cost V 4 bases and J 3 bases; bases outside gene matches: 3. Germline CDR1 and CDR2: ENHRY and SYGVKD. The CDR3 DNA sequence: TGTGCCATCAGTGGCGGACAGGGGGCGACAGATACGCAGTATTTT. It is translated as CAISGGQGATDTQYF.

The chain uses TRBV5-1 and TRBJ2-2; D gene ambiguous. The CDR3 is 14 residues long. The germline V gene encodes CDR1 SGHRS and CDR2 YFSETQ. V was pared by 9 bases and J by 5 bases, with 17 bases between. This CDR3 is CATNEVYGTGELFF. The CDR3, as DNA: TGCGCCACCAACGAGGTGTATGGTACCGGGGAGCTGTTTTTT.

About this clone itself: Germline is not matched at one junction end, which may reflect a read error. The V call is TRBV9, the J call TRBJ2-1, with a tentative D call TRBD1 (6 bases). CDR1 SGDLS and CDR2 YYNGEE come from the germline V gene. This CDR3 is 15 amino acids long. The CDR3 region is CASGVAPTGFHEQFF. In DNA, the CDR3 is TGTGCCAGCGGCGTAGCCCCTACAGGGTTCCATGAGCAGTTCTTC.

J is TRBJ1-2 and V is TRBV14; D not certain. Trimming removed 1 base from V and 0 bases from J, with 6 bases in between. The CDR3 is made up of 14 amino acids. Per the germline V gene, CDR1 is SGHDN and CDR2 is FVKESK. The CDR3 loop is CASSQGAANYGYTF. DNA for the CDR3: TGTGCCAGCAGCCAAGGCGCGGCTAACTATGGCTACACCTTC.

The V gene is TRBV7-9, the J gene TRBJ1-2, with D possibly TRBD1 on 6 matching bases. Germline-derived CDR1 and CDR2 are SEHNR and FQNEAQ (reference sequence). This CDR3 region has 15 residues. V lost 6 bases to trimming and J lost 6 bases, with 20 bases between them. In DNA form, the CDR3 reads TGTGCCAGCAGTACAAGGGGGGGTTCAGAGAATGGCTACACCTTC. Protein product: CASSTRGGSENGYTF.

The DNA of the CDR3 is TGCAGCGTTGATCGAACTAGCGACCTTAGCACAGATACGCAGTATTTT. The encoded protein is CSVDRTSDLSTDTQYF. The rearrangement uses TRBV29-1 and TRBJ2-3; 7 nucleotides match TRBD2. The ends lost 3 bases at V and 0 bases at J; junction bases unmatched: 9. Germline CDR1 SQVTM, CDR2 ANQGSEA. CDR3 length: 16 amino acids.

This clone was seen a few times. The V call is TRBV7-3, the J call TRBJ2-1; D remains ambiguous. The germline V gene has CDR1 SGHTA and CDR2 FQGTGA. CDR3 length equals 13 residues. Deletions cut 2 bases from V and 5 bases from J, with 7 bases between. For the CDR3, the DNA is TGTGCCAGCAGCTTATCCCAGGACAATGAGCAGTTCTTC. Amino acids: CASSLSQDNEQFF.

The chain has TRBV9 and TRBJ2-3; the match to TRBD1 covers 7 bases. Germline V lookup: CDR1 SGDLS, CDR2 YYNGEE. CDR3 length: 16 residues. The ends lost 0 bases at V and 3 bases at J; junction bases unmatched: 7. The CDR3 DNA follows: TGTGCCAGCAGCGTAGCTTATGACAGGGTGACAGATACGCAGTATTTT. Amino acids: CASSVAYDRVTDTQYF. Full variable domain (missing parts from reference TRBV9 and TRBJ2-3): DSGVTQTPKHLITATGQRVTLRCSPRSGDLSVYWYQQSLDQGLQFLIQYYNGEERAKGNILERFSAQQFPDLHSELNLSSLELGDSALYFCASSVAYDRVTDTQYFGPGTRLTVL.

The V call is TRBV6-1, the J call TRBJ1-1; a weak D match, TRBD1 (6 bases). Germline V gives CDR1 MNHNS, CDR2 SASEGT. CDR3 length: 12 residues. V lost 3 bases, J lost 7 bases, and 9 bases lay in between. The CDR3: CASSETGNEAFF. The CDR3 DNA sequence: TGTGCCAGCAGTGAGACAGGAAATGAAGCTTTCTTT.

The CDR3: CASSFGSNYGYTF. In DNA, the CDR3 is TGTGCCAGCAGCTTTGGCAGTAACTATGGCTACACCTTC. The chain links TRBV5-4 to TRBJ1-2; D gene unclear. The CDR3 extends over 13 amino acids. Germline values: CDR1 SGHNT, CDR2 YYREEE (reference sequence). Trimming stripped 2 bases from V and 1 base from J, with 6 bases between.

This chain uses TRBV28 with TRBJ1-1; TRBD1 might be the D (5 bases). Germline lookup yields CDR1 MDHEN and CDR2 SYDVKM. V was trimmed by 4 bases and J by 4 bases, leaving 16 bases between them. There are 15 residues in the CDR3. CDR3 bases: TGTGCCAGCAGTTCGGCCGTCGGAGGGACCACTGAAGCTTTCTTT. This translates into CASSSAVGGTTEAFF.

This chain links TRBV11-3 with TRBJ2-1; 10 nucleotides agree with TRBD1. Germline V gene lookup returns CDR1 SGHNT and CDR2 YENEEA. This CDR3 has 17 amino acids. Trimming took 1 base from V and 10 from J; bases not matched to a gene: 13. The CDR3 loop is CASSLGARDRGWEEQFF. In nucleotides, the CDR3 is TGTGCCAGCAGCTTAGGAGCCCGGGACAGGGGTTGGGAAGAGCAGTTCTTC.

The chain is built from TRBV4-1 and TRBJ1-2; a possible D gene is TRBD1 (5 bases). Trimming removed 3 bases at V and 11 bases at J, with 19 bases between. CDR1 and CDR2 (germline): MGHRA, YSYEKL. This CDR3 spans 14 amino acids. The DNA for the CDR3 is TGCGCCAGCAGCCAGAATCATGGGACTCCAGCATACACCTTC. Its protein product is CASSQNHGTPAYTF.

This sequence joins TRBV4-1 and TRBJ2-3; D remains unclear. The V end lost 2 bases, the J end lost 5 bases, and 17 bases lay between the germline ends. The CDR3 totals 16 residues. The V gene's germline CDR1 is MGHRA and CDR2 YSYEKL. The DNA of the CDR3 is TGCGCCAGCAGCCAATCGGGTAGCCCCTCTGGAGATACGCAGTATTTT. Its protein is CASSQSGSPSGDTQYF.

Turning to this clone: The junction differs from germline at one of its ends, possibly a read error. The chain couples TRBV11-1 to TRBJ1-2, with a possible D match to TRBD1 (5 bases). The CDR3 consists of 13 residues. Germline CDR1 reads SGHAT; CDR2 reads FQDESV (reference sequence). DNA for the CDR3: TGTGCCAGCAGCTCCCGGGGGAGCTATAGCTACACCTTC. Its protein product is CASSSRGSYSYTF.

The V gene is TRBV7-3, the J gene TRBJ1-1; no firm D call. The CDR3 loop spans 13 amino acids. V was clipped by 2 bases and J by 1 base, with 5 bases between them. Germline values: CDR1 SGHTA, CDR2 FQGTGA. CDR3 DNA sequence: TGTGCCAGCAGCTTATCCAGGAACACTGAAGCTTTCTTT. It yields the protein CASSLSRNTEAFF.

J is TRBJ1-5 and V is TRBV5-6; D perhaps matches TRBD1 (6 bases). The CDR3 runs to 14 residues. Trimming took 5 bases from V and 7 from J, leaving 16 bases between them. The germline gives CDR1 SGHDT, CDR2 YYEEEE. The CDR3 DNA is TGTGCCAGCAGTTCGACAGGTACGGGGCAGCCCCAGCATTTT. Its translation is CASSSTGTGQPQHF.

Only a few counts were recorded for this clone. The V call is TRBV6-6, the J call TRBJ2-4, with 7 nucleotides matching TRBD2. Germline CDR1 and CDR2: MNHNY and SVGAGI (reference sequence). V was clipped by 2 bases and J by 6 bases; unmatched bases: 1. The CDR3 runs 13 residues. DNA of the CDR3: TGTGCCAGCAGTTACGGGGAGGGAAACATTCAGTACTTC. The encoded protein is CASSYGEGNIQYF.

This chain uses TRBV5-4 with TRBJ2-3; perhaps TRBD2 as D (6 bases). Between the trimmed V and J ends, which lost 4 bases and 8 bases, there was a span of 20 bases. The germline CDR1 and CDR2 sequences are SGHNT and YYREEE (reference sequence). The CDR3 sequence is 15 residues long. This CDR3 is CASSPGGTAEGTQYF. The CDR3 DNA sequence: TGTGCCAGCAGCCCTGGAGGGACCGCAGAAGGTACGCAGTATTTT.

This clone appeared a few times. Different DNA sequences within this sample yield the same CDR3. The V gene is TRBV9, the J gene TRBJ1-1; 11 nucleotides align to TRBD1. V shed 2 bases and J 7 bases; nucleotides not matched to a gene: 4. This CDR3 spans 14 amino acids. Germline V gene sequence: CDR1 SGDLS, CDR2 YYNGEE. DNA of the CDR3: TGTGCCAGCAGCGTCGGACAGGGGGCGGGTGAAGCTTTCTTT. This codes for CASSVGQGAGEAFF.

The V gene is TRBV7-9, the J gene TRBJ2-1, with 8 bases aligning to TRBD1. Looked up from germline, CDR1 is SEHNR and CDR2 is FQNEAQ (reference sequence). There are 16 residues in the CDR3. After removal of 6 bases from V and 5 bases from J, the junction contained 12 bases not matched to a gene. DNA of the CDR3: TGTGCCAGCAGTTTTCCAACAGGGGGATCGGACAATGAGCAGTTCTTC. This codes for CASSFPTGGSDNEQFF.

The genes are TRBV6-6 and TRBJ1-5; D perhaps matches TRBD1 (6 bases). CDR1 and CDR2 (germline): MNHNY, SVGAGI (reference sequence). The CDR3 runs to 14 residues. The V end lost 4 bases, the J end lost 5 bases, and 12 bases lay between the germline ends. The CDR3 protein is CASSSGTLDQPQHF. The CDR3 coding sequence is TGTGCCAGCAGTTCCGGGACACTCGATCAGCCCCAGCATTTT.

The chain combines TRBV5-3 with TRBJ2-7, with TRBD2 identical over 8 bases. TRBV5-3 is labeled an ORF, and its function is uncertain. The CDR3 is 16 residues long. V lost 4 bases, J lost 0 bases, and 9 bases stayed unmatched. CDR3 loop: CARSPKAGGFSYEQYV. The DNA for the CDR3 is TGTGCCAGAAGCCCGAAGGCGGGAGGCTTCTCCTACGAGCAGTACGTC.

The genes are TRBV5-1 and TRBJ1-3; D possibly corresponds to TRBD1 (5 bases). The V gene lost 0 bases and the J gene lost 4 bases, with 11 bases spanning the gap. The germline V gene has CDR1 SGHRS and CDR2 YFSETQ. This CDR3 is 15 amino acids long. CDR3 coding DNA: TGCGCCAGCAGCTTGGGTTCAGGGCGCGGAAACACCATATATTTT. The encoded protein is CASSLGSGRGNTIYF.